The 7 T cell receptor beta chains below come from one sample, sequenced in a study of T-cell reconstitution after alpha-beta-depleted transplantation in children. The TCRbeta library was prepared with unique molecular identifiers. One entry per CDR3 protein results from TCRdb running MiXCR on the PCR reads. Of almost 400,000 distinct CDR3 sequences in the sample, 20% were seen once. The starting material was PBMCs from the stem cell graft donor, obtained from the stem cell graft. The source is a human donor who donated a stem cell graft to a child with acute myeloid leukemia.

J is TRBJ2-5 and V is TRBV3-1, with D perhaps TRBD2 (5 bases). Germline CDR1 LGHDT, CDR2 YNNKEL (reference sequence). V was clipped by 2 bases and J by 5 bases, with 12 bases between them. The CDR3 runs 14 residues. This CDR3 is CASSQMASRETQYF. Here the CDR3 DNA reads TGTGCCAGCAGCCAAATGGCTAGCCGGGAGACCCAGTACTTC.

This clonotype was picked up a small number of times. The J gene is TRBJ2-7, the V gene TRBV21-1; whether TRBD2, the table's D call, matches the DNA was not checked. TRBV21-1 is shown as a pseudogene. CDR3 size: 21 residues. DNA of the CDR3: TGTGCCAGCAGCAAATTGAGCAATCCCGGCAGCCGCGTGCGGGAGGGTTGCGAGCAGTACTTC. Its protein product is CASSKLSNPGSRVREGCEQYF.

V and J are TRBV12-3 or TRBV12-4 and TRBJ2-2; D not resolved. This CDR3 has 13 amino acids. Trimming cost V 8 bases and J 1 base, with 8 bases left between them. CDR3 nucleotides: TGTGCCAGCCAAATCCGGAACACCGGGGAGCTGTTTTTT. Its translation: CASQIRNTGELFF.

This rearrangement joins TRBV7-9 to TRBJ2-7; TRBD2 aligns across 9 bases. The CDR3 has 15 amino acids. Germline V lookup: CDR1 SEHNR, CDR2 FQNEAQ (reference sequence). V dropped 2 bases and J dropped 2; count of bases not matched to a gene: 4. CDR3 nucleotides: TGTGCCAGCAGCTTAACGTCTAGCGGGACCTACGAGCAGTACTTC. Protein product: CASSLTSSGTYEQYF.

V and J are TRBV15 and TRBJ2-2; D gene ambiguous. Trimming removed 0 bases from V and 7 bases from J, with 12 bases in between. Germline CDR1 reads LNHNV; CDR2 reads YYDKDF (reference sequence). The CDR3 is 15 residues long. The chain's CDR3 is CATSRDKWLGGELFF. The CDR3 region has the DNA TGTGCCACCAGCAGAGACAAGTGGCTGGGCGGGGAGCTGTTTTTT.

The V call is TRBV6-5, the J call TRBJ1-1; D call uncertain. Deletions cut 0 bases from V and 0 bases from J, with 8 bases between. CDR3 length: 15 amino acids. Germline loops: CDR1 MNHEY, CDR2 SVGAGI. Written as DNA, the CDR3 is TGTGCCAGCAGTTACTCCCCTTCAGTGAACACTGAAGCTTTCTTT. This codes for CASSYSPSVNTEAFF.

CDR3 bases: TGCGCCAGCAGCTTGGGATCGGGAATCGGGGGCAATCAGCCCCAGCATTTT. Translation: CASSLGSGIGGNQPQHF. V usage is TRBV5-1 and J usage is TRBJ1-5; D uncertain. The CDR3 has 17 amino acids. V lost 0 bases and J 2 bases, leaving 15 bases between the germline ends. Germline V gene lookup returns CDR1 SGHRS and CDR2 YFSETQ.